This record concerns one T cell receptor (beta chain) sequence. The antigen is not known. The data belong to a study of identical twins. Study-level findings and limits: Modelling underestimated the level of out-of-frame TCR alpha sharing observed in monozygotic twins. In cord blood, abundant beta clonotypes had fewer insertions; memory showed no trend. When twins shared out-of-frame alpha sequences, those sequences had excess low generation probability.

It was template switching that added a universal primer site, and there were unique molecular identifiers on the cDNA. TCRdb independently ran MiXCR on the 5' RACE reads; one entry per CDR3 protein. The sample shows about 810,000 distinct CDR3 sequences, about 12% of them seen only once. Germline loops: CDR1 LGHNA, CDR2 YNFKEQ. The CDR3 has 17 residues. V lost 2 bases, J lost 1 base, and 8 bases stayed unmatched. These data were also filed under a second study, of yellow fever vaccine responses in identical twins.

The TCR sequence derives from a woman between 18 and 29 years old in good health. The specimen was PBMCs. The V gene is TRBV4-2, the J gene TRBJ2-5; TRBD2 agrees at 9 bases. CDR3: CASSQPPGTSSQETQYF. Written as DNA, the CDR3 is TGTGCCAGCAGCCAACCCCCCGGGACTAGCTCCCAAGAGACCCAGTACTTC.